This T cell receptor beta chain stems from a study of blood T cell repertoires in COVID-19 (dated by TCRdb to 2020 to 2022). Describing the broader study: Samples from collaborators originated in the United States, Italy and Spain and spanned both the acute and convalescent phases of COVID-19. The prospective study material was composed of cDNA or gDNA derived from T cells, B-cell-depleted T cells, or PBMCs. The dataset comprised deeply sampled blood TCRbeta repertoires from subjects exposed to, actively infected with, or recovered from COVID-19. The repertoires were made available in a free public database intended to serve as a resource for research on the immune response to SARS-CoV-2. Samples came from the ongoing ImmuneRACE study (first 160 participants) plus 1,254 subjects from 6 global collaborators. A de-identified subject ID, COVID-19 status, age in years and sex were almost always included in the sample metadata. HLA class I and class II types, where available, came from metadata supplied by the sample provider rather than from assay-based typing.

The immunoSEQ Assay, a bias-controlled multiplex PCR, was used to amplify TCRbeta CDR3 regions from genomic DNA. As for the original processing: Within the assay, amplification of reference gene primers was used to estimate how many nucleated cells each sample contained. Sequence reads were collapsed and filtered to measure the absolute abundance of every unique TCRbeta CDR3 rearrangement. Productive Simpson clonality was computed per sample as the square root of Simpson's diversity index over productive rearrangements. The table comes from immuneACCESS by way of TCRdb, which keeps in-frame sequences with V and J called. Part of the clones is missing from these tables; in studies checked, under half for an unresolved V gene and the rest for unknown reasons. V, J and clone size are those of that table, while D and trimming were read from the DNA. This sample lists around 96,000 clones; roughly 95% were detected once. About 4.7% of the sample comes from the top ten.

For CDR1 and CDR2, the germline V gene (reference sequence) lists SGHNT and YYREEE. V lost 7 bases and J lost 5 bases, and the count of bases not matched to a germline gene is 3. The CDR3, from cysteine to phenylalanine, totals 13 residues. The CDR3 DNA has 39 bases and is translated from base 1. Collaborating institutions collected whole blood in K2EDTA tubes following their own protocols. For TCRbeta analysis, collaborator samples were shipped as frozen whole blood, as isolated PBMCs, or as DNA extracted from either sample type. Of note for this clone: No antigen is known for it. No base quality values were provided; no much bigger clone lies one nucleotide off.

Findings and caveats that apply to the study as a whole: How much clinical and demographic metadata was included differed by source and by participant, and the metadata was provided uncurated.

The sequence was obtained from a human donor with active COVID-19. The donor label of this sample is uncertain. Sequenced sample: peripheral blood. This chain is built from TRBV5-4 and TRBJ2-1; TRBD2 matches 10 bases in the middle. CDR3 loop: CASGTSEDNEQFF. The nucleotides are TGTGCCAGCGGGACTAGCGAGGACAATGAGCAGTTCTTC.